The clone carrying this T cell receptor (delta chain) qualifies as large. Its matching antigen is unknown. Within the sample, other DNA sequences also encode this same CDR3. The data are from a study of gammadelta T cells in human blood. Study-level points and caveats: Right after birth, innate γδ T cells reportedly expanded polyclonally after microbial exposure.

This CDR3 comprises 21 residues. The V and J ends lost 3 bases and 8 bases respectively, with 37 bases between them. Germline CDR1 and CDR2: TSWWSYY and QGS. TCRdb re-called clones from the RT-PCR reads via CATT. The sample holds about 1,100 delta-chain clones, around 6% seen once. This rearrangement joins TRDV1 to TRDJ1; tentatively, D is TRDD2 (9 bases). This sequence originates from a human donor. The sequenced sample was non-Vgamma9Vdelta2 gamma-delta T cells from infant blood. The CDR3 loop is CALGDSLPTVTITGDTGKLIF. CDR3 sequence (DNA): TGTGCTCTTGGGGACTCCCTTCCTACCGTCACAATTACTGGGGATACTGGCAAACTCATCTTT.